This T cell receptor (beta chain) was identified during a study of post-analysis software for immune sequencing data. General observations from the study: Patients showed TRBV5-6, TRBV5-1 and TRBV20-1 among roughly 5 TRBV segments more frequent than in controls.

Unique molecular identifiers were carried by the TCR beta cDNA libraries. TCRdb recomputed calls from the PCR reads with MiXCR, one row per CDR3 protein. This table has some 370,000 distinct CDR3 sequences, less than 35% appearing once. The table lists this clonotype with a count of one. Its antigen is unknown. The CDR3 consists of 16 residues. The V gene's germline CDR1 is MGHRA and CDR2 YSYEKL. J was trimmed by 5 bases and V by 8 bases; bases with no gene match: 16. This sequence was found in a girl between 10 and 17 years old with multiple sclerosis. Input material: blood. V is TRBV4-1 and J is TRBJ2-3, with 7 positions matching TRBD1. CDR3 sequence (DNA): TGCGCCAGCCGCGACGTCGGGCAGGGGGTGGGAGATACGCAGTATTTT. It codes for CASRDVGQGVGDTQYF.